The clone carrying this T cell receptor (beta chain) appeared once. Its antigen remains unknown. CDR3 size: 16 residues. From germline, CDR1 is SGHTA and CDR2 FQGNSA. The V gene end was trimmed by 1 base and the J gene end by 1 base; junction bases not matched to a gene: 4. This sample is drawn from a study of T cell responses to AZD1222 COVID-19 vaccine. Assay used: immunoSEQ multiplex PCR; TCRdb lists only in-frame clones, some missing. The sample has around 140,000 clones, roughly nine tenths seen once. Findings of the study overall: Females made up more of the donors, who were largely white British, and clonal diversity may have come out too low. Only after the peak T cell response were repertoires sampled.

Second doses at about 4 or about 12 weeks were pooled. J is TRBJ2-5 and V is TRBV7-2, with 9 bases that match TRBD2. The source material was peripheral blood, sampled 28 days after the second AZD1222 dose. The TCR sequence derives from an adult who received the AZD1222 COVID-19 vaccine. The CDR3 loop is CASSLVGGGAQETQYF. The CDR3 DNA reads as TGTGCCAGCAGCTTAGTCGGCGGGGGGGCCCAAGAGACCCAGTACTTC.